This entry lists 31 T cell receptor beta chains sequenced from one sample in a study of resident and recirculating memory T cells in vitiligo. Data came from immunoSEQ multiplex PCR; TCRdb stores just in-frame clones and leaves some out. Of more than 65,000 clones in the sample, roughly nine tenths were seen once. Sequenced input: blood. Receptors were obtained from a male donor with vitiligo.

The CDR3 is CASSGQLAGGYNEQFF. CDR3 nucleotide sequence: TGTGCCAGCAGTGGCCAGCTAGCGGGGGGATACAATGAGCAGTTCTTC. The chain couples TRBV6-1 to TRBJ2-1; 11 bases are a match to TRBD2. This CDR3 is built from 16 residues. Losses at the gene ends were 4 bases for V and 4 bases for J; bases not matched to a gene: 6. In germline, CDR1 is MNHNS, CDR2 SASEGT.

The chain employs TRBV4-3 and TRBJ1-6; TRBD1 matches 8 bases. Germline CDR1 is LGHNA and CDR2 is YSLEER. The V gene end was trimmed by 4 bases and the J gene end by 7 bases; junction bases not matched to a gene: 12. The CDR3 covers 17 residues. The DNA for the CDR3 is TGCGCCAGCAGCCCCAAGACAGGGGTATGGATGAATTCACCCCTCCACTTT. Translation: CASSPKTGVWMNSPLHF.

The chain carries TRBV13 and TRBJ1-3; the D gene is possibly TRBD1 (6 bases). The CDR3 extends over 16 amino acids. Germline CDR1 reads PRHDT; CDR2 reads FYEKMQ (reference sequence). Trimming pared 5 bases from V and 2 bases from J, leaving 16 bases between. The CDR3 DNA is TGTGCCAGCAGCCCTGCGCCACACAGGGCTGGAAACACCATATATTTT. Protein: CASSPAPHRAGNTIYF.

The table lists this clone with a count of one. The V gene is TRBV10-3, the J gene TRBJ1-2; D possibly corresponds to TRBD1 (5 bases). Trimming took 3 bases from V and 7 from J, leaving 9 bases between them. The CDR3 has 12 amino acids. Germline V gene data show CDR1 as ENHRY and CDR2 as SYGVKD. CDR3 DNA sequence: TGTGCCATCAGTGACAGGGAGGGTGGCTACACCTTC. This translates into CAISDREGGYTF.

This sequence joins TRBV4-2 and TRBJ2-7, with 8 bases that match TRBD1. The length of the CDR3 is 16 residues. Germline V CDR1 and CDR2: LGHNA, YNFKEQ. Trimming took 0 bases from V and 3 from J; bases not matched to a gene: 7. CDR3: CASSQDTGGIDYEQYF. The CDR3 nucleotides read TGTGCCAGCAGCCAAGATACAGGGGGTATAGACTACGAGCAGTACTTC.

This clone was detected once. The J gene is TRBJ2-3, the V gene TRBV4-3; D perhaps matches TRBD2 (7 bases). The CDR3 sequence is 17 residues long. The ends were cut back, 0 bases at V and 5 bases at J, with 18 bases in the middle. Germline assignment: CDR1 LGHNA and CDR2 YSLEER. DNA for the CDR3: TGCGCCAGCAGCCAAGATGGTAGCAGGGGAGGGGGAGATACGCAGTATTTT. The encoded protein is CASSQDGSRGGGDTQYF.

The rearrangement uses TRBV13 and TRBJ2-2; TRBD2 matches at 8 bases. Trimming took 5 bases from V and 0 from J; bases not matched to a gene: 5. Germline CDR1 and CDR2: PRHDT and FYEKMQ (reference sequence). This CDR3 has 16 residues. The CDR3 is CASSRRRGANTGELFF. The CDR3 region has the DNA TGTGCCAGCAGCCGGAGGCGGGGGGCGAACACCGGGGAGCTGTTTTTT.

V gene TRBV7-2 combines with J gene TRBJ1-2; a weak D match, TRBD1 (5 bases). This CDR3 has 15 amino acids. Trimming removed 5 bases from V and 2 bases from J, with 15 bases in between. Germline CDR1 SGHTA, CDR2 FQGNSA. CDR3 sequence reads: CASSEGAGPNYGYTF. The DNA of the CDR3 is TGTGCCAGCAGCGAAGGGGCCGGTCCAAACTATGGCTACACCTTC.

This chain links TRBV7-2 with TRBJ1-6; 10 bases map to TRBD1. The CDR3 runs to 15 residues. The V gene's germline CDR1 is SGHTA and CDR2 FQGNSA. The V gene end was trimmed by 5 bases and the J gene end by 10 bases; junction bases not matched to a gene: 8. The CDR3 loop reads CASSPGTGAGSPLHF. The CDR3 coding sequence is TGTGCCAGCAGCCCCGGGACAGGGGCAGGATCACCCCTCCACTTT.

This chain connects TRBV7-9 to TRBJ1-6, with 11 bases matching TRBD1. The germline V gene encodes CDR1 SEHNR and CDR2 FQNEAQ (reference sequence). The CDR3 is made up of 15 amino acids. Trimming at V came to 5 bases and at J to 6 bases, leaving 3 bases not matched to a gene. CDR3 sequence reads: CASSRGTGGNSPLHF. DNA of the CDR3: TGTGCCAGCAGCCGGGGGACAGGGGGTAATTCACCCCTCCACTTT.

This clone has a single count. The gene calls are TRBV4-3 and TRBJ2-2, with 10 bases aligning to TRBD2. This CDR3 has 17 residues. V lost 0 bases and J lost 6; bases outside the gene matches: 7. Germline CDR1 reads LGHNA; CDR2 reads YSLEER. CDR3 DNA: TGCGCCAGCAGCCAAGATCGTAGCGGGGGGACCCCCGGGGAGCTGTTTTTT. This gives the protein CASSQDRSGGTPGELFF.

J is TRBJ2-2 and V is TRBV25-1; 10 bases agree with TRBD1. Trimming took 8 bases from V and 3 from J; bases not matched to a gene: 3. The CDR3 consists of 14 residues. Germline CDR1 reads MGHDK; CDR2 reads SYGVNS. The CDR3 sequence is CASWGQGYTGELFF. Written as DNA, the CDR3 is TGTGCCAGCTGGGGACAGGGGTACACCGGGGAGCTGTTTTTT.

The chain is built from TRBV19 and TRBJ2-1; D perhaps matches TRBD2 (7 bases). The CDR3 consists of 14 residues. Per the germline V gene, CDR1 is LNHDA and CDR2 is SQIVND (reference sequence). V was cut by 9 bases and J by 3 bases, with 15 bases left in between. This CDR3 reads CASGRGGGYNEQFF. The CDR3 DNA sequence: TGTGCCAGCGGCAGGGGCGGGGGCTACAATGAGCAGTTCTTC. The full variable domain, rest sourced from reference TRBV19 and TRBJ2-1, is DGGITQSPKYLFRKEGQNVTLSCEQNLNHDAMYWYRQDPGQGLRLIYYSQIVNDFQKGDIAEGYSVSREKKESFPLTVTSAQKNPTAFYLCASGRGGGYNEQFFGPGTRLTVL.

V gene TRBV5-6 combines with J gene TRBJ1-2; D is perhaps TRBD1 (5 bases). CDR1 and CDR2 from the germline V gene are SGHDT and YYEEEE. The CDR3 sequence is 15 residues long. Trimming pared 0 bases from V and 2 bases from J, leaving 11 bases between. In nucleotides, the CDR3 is TGTGCCAGCAGCTTGGCTCGGGGACTGAACTATGGCTACACCTTC. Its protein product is CASSLARGLNYGYTF.

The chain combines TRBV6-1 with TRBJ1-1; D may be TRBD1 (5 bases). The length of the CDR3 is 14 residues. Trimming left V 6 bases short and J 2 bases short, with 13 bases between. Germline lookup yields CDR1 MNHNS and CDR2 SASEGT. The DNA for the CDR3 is TGTGCCAGCAGGTTAAGGGGCGTCAACACTGAAGCTTTCTTT. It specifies CASRLRGVNTEAFF.

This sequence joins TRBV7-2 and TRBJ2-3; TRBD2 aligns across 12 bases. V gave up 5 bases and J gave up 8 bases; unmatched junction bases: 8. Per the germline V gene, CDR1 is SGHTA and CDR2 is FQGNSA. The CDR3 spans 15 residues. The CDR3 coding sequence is TGTGCCAGCAGCCCTAGCGGGGGGGCGTCGGGTACGCAGTATTTT. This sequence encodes CASSPSGGASGTQYF.

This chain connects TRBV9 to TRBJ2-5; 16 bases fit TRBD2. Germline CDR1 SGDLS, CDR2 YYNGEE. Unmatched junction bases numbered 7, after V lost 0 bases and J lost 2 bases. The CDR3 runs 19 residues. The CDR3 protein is CASSVESGLAGGRQETQYF. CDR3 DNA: TGTGCCAGCAGCGTAGAGTCGGGACTAGCGGGGGGGCGTCAAGAGACCCAGTACTTC.

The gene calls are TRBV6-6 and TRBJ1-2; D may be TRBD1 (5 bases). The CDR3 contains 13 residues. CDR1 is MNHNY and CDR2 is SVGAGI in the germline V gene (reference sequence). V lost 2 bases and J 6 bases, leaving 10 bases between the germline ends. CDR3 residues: CASSYGSGDGYTF. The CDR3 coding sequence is TGTGCCAGCAGTTACGGGTCGGGGGATGGCTACACCTTC.

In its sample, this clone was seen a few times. CDR3 region: CASSERLPNGQPNQPQHF. The DNA for the CDR3 is TGCGCCAGCAGTGAGCGACTCCCCAATGGACAGCCAAATCAGCCCCAGCATTTT. This chain connects TRBV10-1 to TRBJ1-5, with a tentative D call TRBD1 (6 bases). Trimming took off 2 bases at V and 4 bases at J, with 21 bases between the two ends. From germline, CDR1 is WNHNN and CDR2 SYGVQD (reference sequence). CDR3 length: 18 amino acids.

CDR3 in DNA: TGTGCCAGCAGTGAATCCCTAGCGGGGGTTAACCAAGAGACCCAGTACTTC. Its translation: CASSESLAGVNQETQYF. The gene calls are TRBV2 and TRBJ2-5; TRBD2 matches 10 bases. V shed 2 bases, J shed 0 bases, and the junction held 6 bases outside the gene matches. CDR1 and CDR2 from the germline V gene are SNHLY and FYNNEI. The CDR3 is made up of 17 amino acids.

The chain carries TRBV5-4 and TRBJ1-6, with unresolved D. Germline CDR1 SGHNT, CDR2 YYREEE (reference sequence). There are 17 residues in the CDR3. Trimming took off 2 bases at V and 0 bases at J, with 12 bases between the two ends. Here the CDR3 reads CASSLPGESSYNSPLHF. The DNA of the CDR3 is TGTGCCAGCAGCTTACCCGGGGAGAGCTCCTATAATTCACCCCTCCACTTT.

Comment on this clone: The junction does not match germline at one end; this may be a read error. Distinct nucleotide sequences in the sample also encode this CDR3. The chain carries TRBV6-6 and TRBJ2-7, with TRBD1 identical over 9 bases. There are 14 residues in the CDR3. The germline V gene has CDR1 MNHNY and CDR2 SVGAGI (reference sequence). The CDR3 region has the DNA TGTGCCAGTAGTTATGGGACAGGGCACTACGAGCAGTACTTC. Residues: CASSYGTGHYEQYF.

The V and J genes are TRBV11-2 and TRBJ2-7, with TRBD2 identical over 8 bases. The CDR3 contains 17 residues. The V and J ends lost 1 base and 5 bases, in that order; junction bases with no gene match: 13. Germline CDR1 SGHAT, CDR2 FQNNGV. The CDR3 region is CASSLGRGASVYDEQYF. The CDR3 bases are TGTGCCAGCAGCTTAGGGCGGGGGGCCTCCGTCTACGACGAGCAGTACTTC.

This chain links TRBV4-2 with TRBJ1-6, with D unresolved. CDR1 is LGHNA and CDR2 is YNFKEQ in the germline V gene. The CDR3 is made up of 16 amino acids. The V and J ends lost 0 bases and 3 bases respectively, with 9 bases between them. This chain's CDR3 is CASSQEERLYNSPLHF. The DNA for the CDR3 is TGTGCCAGCAGCCAAGAGGAGAGACTCTATAATTCACCCCTCCACTTT.

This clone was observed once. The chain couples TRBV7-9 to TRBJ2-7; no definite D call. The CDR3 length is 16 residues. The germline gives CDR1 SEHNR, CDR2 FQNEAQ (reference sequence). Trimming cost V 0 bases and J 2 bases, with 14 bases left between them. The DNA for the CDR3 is TGTGCCAGCAGCTTAGCGTTCACAGTCCCCCCCTACGAGCAGTACTTC. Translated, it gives CASSLAFTVPPYEQYF. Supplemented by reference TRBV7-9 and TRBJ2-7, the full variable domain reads DTGVSQNPRHKITKRGQNVTFRCDPISEHNRLYWYRQTLGQGPEFLTYFQNEAQLEKSRLLSDRFSAERPKGSFSTLEIQRTEQGDSAMYLCASSLAFTVPPYEQYFGPGTRLTVT.

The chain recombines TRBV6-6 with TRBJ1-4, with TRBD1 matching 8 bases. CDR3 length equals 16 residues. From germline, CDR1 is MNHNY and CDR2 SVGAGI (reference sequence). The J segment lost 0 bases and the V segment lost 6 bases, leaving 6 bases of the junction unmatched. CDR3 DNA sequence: TGTGCCAGCAGGTCGACAGGGGCGGCAACTAATGAAAAACTGTTTTTT. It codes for CASRSTGAATNEKLFF.

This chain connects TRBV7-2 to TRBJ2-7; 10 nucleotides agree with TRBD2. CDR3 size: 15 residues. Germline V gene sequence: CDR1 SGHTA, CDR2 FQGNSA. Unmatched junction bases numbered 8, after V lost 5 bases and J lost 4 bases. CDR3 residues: CASSTRTSGLYEQYF. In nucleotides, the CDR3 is TGTGCCAGCAGCACCCGGACTAGCGGACTTTACGAGCAGTACTTC.

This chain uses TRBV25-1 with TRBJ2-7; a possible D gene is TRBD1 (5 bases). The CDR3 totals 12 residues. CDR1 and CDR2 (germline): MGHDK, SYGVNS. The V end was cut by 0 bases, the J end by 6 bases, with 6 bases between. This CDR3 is CASSEYRGEQYF. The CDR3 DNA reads TGTGCCAGCAGTGAATATAGGGGCGAGCAGTACTTC.

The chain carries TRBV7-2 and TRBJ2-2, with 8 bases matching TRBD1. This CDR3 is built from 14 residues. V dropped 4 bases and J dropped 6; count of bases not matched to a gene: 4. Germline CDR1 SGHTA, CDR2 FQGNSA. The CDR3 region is CASSSGQGSGELFF. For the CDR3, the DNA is TGTGCCAGCAGCTCAGGACAGGGTTCCGGGGAGCTGTTTTTT.

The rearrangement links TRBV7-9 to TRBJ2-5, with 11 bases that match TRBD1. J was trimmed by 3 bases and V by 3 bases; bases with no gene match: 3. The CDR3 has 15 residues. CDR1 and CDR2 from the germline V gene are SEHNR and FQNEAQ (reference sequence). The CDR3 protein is CASSFGTGGEETQYF. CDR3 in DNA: TGTGCCAGCAGCTTCGGGACAGGGGGAGAAGAGACCCAGTACTTC.

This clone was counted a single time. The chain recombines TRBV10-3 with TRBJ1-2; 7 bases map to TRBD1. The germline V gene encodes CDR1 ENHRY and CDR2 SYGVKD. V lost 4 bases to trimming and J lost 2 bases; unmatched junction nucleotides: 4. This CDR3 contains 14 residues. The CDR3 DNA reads TGTGCCATCAGTGCAAGGGACAGCAACTATGGCTACACCTTC. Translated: CAISARDSNYGYTF.